This T cell receptor (beta chain) was captured in a study of blood T cell repertoires in COVID-19. Under the authors' procedure: Researchers report that nucleated cell counts were estimated from reference gene primer amplification. Data came from immunoSEQ multiplex PCR; TCRdb stores just in-frame clones and leaves some out. The V and J calls and clone size are taken from that table; D and trimming were inferred from the DNA. Here the sample spans 120,000 or so clones, approximately 90% being singletons. This clone occurred once. The receptor was isolated from a man aged 35-49 years with acute or convalescent COVID-19. Sequencing was done on a sample of peripheral blood.

Written as DNA, the CDR3 is TGTGCCAGCAGCTCATTAGTGACAGCCATGAACACTGAAGCTTTCTTT. Protein sequence: CASSSLVTAMNTEAFF. This sequence joins TRBV7-6 and TRBJ1-1; the D gene is possibly TRBD1 (5 bases). Germline V lookup: CDR1 SGHVS, CDR2 FNYEAQ. Trimming removed 4 bases at V and 0 bases at J, with 15 bases between. The CDR3 sequence is 16 residues long. Based on the CDR3 plus reference TRBV7-6 and TRBJ1-1, the full variable domain is GAGVSQSPRYKVTKRGQDVALRCDPISGHVSLYWYRQALGQGPEFLTYFNYEAQQDKSGLPNDRFSAERPEGSISTLTIQRTEQRDSAMYRCASSSLVTAMNTEAFFGQGTRLTVV.